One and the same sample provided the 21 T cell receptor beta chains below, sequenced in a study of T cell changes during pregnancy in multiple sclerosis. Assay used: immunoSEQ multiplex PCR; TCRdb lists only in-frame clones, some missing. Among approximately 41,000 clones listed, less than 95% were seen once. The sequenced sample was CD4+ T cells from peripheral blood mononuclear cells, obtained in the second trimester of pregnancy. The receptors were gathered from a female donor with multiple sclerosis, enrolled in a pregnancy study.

The CDR3 bases are TGTGCCAGCAGCTTGGAGCAGGGTAGGCAGCCCCAGCATTTT. It yields the protein CASSLEQGRQPQHF. The V and J genes are TRBV5-5 and TRBJ1-5, with D possibly matching TRBD1 (5 bases). The CDR3 is 14 amino acids. Between the trimmed V and J ends, which lost 0 bases and 7 bases, there was a span of 11 bases. Germline CDR1 and CDR2: SGHKS and YYEKEE (reference sequence). Full variable domain (remainder filled in from reference TRBV5-5 and TRBJ1-5): DAGVTQSPTHLIKTRGQQVTLRCSPISGHKSVSWYQQVLGQGPQFIFQYYEKEERGRGNFPDRFSARQFPNYSSELNVNALLLGDSALYLCASSLEQGRQPQHFGDGTRLSIL.

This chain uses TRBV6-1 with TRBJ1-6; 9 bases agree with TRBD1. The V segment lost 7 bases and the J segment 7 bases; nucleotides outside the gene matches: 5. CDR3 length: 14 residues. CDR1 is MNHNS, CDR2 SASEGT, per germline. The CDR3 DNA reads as TGTGCCAGCACCCCGGGGACAGGGAATTCACCCCTCCACTTT. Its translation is CASTPGTGNSPLHF.

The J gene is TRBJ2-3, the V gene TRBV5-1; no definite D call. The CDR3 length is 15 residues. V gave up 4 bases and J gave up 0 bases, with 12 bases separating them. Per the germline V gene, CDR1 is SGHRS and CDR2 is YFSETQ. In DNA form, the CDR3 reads TGCGCCAGCAGCCTGTCGGGTAGGAGCACAGATACGCAGTATTTT. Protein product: CASSLSGRSTDTQYF.

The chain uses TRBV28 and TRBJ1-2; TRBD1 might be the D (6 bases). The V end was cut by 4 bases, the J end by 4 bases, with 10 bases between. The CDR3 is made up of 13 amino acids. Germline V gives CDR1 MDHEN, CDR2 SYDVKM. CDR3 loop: CASSSDSFYGYTF. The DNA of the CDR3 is TGTGCCAGCAGTTCGGACAGTTTCTATGGCTACACCTTC.

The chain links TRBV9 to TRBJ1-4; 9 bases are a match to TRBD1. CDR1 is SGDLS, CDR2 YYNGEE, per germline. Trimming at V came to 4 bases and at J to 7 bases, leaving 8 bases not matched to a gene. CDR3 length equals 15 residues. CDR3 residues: CASSPSTGGGEKLFF. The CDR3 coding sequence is TGTGCCAGCAGCCCTTCGACAGGGGGTGGTGAAAAACTGTTTTTT.

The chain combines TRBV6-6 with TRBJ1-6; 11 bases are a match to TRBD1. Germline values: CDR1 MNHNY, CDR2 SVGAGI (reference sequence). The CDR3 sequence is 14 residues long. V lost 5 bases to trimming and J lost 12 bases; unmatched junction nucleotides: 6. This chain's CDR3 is CASSPGTGGGPLHF. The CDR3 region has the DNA TGTGCCAGCAGTCCCGGGACAGGGGGTGGACCCCTCCACTTT.

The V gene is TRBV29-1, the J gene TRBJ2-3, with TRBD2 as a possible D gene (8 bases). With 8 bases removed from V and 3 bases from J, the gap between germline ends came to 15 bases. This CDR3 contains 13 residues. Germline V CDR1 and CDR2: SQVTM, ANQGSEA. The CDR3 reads CSQGERETDTQYF. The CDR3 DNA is TGCAGCCAGGGGGAGCGGGAGACAGATACGCAGTATTTT.

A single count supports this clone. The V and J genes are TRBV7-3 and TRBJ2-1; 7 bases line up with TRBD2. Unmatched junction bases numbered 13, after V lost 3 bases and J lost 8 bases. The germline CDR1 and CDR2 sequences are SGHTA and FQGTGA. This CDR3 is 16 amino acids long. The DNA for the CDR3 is TGTGCCAGCAGCTTTTTTGGGGAGCGGGGTAGCCATGAGCAGTTCTTC. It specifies CASSFFGERGSHEQFF.

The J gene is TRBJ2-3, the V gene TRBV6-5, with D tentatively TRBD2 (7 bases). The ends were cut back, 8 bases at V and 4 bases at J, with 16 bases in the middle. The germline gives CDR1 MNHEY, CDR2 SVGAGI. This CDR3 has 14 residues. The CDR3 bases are TGTGCCAGCCGCAAACCGGGGGGCCCAGATACGCAGTATTTT. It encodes CASRKPGGPDTQYF.

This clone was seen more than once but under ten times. CDR3 amino acids: CASSPRGFSSYNEQFF. CDR3 sequence (DNA): TGTGCCAGCAGCCCTAGGGGATTTAGCTCCTACAATGAGCAGTTCTTC. The rearrangement links TRBV7-9 to TRBJ2-1; maybe TRBD1 (5 bases). Germline CDR1 and CDR2: SEHNR and FQNEAQ (reference sequence). The V end was cut by 5 bases, the J end by 0 bases, with 14 bases between. The CDR3 loop spans 16 amino acids.

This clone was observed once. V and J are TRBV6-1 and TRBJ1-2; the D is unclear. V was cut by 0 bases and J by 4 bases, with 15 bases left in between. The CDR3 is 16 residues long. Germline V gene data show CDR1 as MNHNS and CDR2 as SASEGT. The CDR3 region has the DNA TGTGCCAGCAGTGAAGCGCTTCCGGGGATTCTCTATGGCTACACCTTC. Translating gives CASSEALPGILYGYTF.

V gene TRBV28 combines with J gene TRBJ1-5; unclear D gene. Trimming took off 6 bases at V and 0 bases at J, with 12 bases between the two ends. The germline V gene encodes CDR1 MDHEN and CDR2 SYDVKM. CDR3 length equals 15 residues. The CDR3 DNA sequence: TGTGCCAGCAGCTACCCGACGGGTAGCAATCAGCCCCAGCATTTT. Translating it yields CASSYPTGSNQPQHF.

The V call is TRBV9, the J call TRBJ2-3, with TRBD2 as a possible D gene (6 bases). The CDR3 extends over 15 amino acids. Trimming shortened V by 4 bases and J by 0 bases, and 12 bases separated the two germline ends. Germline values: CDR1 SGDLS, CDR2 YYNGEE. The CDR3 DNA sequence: TGTGCCAGCAGCCCTAGGAGCGGGAGCACAGATACGCAGTATTTT. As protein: CASSPRSGSTDTQYF.

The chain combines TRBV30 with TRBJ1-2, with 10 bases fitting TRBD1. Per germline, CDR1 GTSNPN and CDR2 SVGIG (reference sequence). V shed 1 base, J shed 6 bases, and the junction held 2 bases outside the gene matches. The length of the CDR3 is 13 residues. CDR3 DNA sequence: TGTGCCTGGAGTGCCGACAGGGGGCATGGCTACACCTTC. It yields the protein CAWSADRGHGYTF.

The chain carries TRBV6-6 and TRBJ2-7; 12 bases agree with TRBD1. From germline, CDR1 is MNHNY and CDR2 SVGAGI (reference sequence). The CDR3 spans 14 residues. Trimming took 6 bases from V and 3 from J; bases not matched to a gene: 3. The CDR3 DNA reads TGTGCCAGCAGAGGGACAGGGGGCTACTACGAGCAGTACTTC. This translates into CASRGTGGYYEQYF.

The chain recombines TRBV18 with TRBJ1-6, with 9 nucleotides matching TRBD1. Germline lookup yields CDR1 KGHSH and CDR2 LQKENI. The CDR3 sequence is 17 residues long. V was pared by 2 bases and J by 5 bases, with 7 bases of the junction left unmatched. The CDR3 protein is CASSPFTGGVDNSPLHF. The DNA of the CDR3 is TGTGCCAGCTCACCATTCACAGGGGGCGTCGATAATTCACCCCTCCACTTT.

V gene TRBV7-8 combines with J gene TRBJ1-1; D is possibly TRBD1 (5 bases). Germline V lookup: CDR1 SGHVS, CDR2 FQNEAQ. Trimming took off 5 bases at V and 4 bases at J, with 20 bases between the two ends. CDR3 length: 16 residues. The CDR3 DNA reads TGTGCCAGCAGCCCCGGGCGTCCGGGCGGGGGCACTGAAGCTTTCTTT. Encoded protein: CASSPGRPGGGTEAFF.

CDR3 coding DNA: TGTGCCAGCTTCGCCAGGGTGAACACTGAAGCTTTCTTT. Protein sequence: CASFARVNTEAFF. The rearrangement joins TRBV6-5 to TRBJ1-1, with a possible D match to TRBD1 (5 bases). Trimming removed 8 bases from V and 0 bases from J, with 10 bases in between. CDR1 and CDR2 from the germline V gene are MNHEY and SVGAGI. The length of the CDR3 is 13 residues.

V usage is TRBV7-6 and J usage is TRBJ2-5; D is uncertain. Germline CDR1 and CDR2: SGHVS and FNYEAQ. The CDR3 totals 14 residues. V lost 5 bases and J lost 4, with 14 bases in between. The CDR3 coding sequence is TGTGCCAGCAGCCCCGTGCTGGCATTAGAGACCCAGTACTTC. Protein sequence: CASSPVLALETQYF. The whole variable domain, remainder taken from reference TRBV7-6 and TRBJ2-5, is GAGVSQSPRYKVTKRGQDVALRCDPISGHVSLYWYRQALGQGPEFLTYFNYEAQQDKSGLPNDRFSAERPEGSISTLTIQRTEQRDSAMYRCASSPVLALETQYFGPGTRLLVL.

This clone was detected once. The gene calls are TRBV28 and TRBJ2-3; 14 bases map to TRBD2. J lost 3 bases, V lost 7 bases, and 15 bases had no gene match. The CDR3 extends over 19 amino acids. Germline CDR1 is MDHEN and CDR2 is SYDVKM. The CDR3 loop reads CASIPLVGGLAGGTDTQYF. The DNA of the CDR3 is TGTGCCAGCATTCCCTTAGTGGGTGGACTAGCGGGAGGTACAGATACGCAGTATTTT.

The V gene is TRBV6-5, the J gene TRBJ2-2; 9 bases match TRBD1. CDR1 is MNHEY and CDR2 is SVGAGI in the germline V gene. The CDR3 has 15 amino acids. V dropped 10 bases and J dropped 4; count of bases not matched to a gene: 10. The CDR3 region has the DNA TGTGCCATCAGCCCGGGACAGGGATCCACCGGGGAGCTGTTTTTT. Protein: CAISPGQGSTGELFF.